This passage covers 28 T cell receptor beta chains from one sample sequenced in a study of blood T cell repertoires in COVID-19. Profiling relied on immunoSEQ multiplex PCR, and the TCRdb table lists in-frame clones only, not all of them. This table has 120,000 or so clones, roughly 80% appearing once. Specimen: peripheral blood. These receptors came from a man aged 50-59 years with acute or convalescent COVID-19.

The chain links TRBV2 to TRBJ2-7; TRBD2 matches 11 bases. CDR1 is SNHLY, CDR2 FYNNEI, per germline. The CDR3 consists of 17 residues. Trimming cost V 7 bases and J 3 bases; bases outside gene matches: 14. In DNA, the CDR3 is TGTGCCAGCATAGATATCCCAACTAGCGGGAGTCTCTACGAGCAGTACTTC. Its translation: CASIDIPTSGSLYEQYF.

This clone was counted only a few times. The chain is built from TRBV2 and TRBJ1-5, with TRBD1 matching 9 bases. The germline V gene has CDR1 SNHLY and CDR2 FYNNEI. J gave up 5 bases and V 8 bases, and 4 bases lay outside the gene matches. CDR3 length equals 13 residues. DNA of the CDR3: TGTGCCAGCTCGGACAGGGGCTATCAGCCCCAGCATTTT. The encoded protein is CASSDRGYQPQHF. The full variable domain, its missing parts supplied by reference TRBV2 and TRBJ1-5, is EPEVTQTPSHQVTQMGQEVILRCVPISNHLYFYWYRQILGQKVEFLVSFYNNEISEKSEIFDDQFSVERPDGSNFTLKIRSTKLEDSAMYFCASSDRGYQPQHFGDGTRLSIL.

V usage is TRBV6-5 and J usage is TRBJ2-2, with D perhaps matching TRBD2 (6 bases). V was trimmed by 6 bases and J by 5 bases, leaving 13 bases between them. The CDR3 spans 14 residues. Germline V gene lookup returns CDR1 MNHEY and CDR2 SVGAGI. This CDR3 reads CASSQDRGTGELFF. The DNA for the CDR3 is TGTGCCAGCAGCCAGGACCGGGGGACCGGGGAGCTGTTTTTT.

By its share, this clone is medium-sized (0.01 to 0.1%). The chain uses TRBV12-5 and TRBJ2-1, with 9 bases lining up with TRBD1. With 0 bases clipped from V and 8 bases from J, the junction kept 11 bases outside the gene matches. Germline CDR1 LGHNT, CDR2 FRNRAP. There are 17 residues in the CDR3. The CDR3 bases are TGTGCTAGTGGTTTGGTACTAAGGACAGGGGTATTTGATGAGCAGTTCTTC. Amino acid sequence: CASGLVLRTGVFDEQFF.

The chain joins TRBV7-8 to TRBJ1-2; no definite D call. This CDR3 is 13 amino acids long. Deletions cut 3 bases from V and 2 bases from J, with 7 bases between. Germline V gives CDR1 SGHVS, CDR2 FQNEAQ. The CDR3 sequence is CASSFTENYGYTF. CDR3 coding DNA: TGTGCCAGCAGCTTCACAGAGAACTATGGCTACACCTTC.

This sequence joins TRBV11-2 and TRBJ2-5; a weak D match, TRBD1 (6 bases). V lost 5 bases to trimming and J lost 1 base, with 14 bases between them. The length of the CDR3 is 15 residues. The germline gives CDR1 SGHAT, CDR2 FQNNGV. CDR3 in amino acids: CASSKNWGPQETQYF. Here the CDR3 DNA reads TGTGCCAGCAGCAAGAATTGGGGGCCCCAAGAGACCCAGTACTTC.

The rearrangement links TRBV7-9 to TRBJ2-1, with 9 bases matching TRBD2. The CDR3 is made up of 16 amino acids. The trim removed 5 bases at V and 0 bases at J, leaving 5 bases unmatched. CDR1 and CDR2 (germline): SEHNR, FQNEAQ (reference sequence). CDR3 protein: CASSGRSGSSYNEQFF. The CDR3 nucleotides read TGTGCCAGCAGCGGGCGTAGCGGGAGCTCCTACAATGAGCAGTTCTTC. The variable domain in full, completed from reference TRBV7-9 and TRBJ2-1, reads DTGVSQNPRHKITKRGQNVTFRCDPISEHNRLYWYRQTLGQGPEFLTYFQNEAQLEKSRLLSDRFSAERPKGSFSTLEIQRTEQGDSAMYLCASSGRSGSSYNEQFFGPGTRLTVL.

The chain uses TRBV18 and TRBJ1-2, with 7 bases matching TRBD1. The germline CDR1 and CDR2 sequences are KGHSH and LQKENI. With V trimmed by 3 bases and J by 4 bases, 2 bases remained unmatched. The CDR3 contains 13 residues. The CDR3 sequence is CASSPGQAYGYTF. In nucleotides, the CDR3 is TGTGCCAGCTCACCTGGACAGGCCTATGGCTACACCTTC.

The chain combines TRBV19 with TRBJ2-1, with 10 bases that match TRBD2. The CDR3 extends over 18 amino acids. J was trimmed by 6 bases and V by 1 base; bases with no gene match: 12. The germline V gene encodes CDR1 LNHDA and CDR2 SQIVND (reference sequence). DNA for the CDR3: TGTGCCAGTAGTATAGGGTCCCCTCTAGCGGGGGTAACCAATGAGCAGTTCTTC. It encodes CASSIGSPLAGVTNEQFF.

This clone was observed a few times. This chain connects TRBV18 to TRBJ2-5; D is perhaps TRBD1 (5 bases). Germline CDR1 KGHSH, CDR2 LQKENI. The CDR3 runs 15 residues. Deletions cut 0 bases from V and 5 bases from J, with 13 bases between. The CDR3 here is CASSPPAGFLETQYF. CDR3 nucleotide sequence: TGTGCCAGCTCACCACCCGCAGGGTTTTTGGAGACCCAGTACTTC.

The V gene is TRBV4-1, the J gene TRBJ2-7, with a weak D call TRBD1 (5 bases). The CDR3 spans 14 residues. The germline CDR1 and CDR2 sequences are MGHRA and YSYEKL. The V gene lost 2 bases and the J gene lost 5 bases, with 13 bases spanning the gap. CDR3 amino acids: CASSQPTGIHEQYF. In DNA, the CDR3 is TGCGCCAGCAGCCAACCTACAGGTATCCACGAGCAGTACTTC.

The J gene is TRBJ2-6, the V gene TRBV7-6, with D unclear. CDR1 is SGHVS and CDR2 is FNYEAQ in the germline V gene. This CDR3 comprises 14 residues. The V gene lost 4 bases and the J gene lost 0 bases, with 4 bases spanning the gap. CDR3 in DNA: TGTGCCAGCAGCTCCGTCTCTGGGGCCAACGTCCTGACTTTC. It translates to CASSSVSGANVLTF.

V is TRBV30 and J is TRBJ1-2; no clear D. This CDR3 region has 15 residues. Germline V gene data show CDR1 as GTSNPN and CDR2 as SVGIG (reference sequence). V gave up 2 bases and J gave up 4 bases, with 17 bases separating them. The CDR3 loop is CAWSTPNEVGYGYTF. As DNA, the CDR3 is TGTGCCTGGAGTACCCCTAATGAGGTCGGCTATGGCTACACCTTC.

The chain links TRBV19 to TRBJ1-4; 9 bases map to TRBD1. The junction had 2 bases not matched to a gene; V was cut back by 5 bases and J by 7 bases. This CDR3 spans 13 amino acids. Per the germline V gene, CDR1 is LNHDA and CDR2 is SQIVND (reference sequence). CDR3 sequence: CASSGTGTEKLFF. The CDR3, as DNA: TGTGCCAGTAGTGGGACAGGGACTGAAAAACTGTTTTTT.

J is TRBJ1-2 and V is TRBV9; D might be TRBD1 (6 bases). The CDR3 runs to 19 residues. V lost 3 bases and J lost 0, with 24 bases in between. Germline V gene data show CDR1 as SGDLS and CDR2 as YYNGEE. CDR3 bases: TGTGCCAGCAGCGCCTCAGGCAGGGGAGTATCCCCAGCTAACTATGGCTACACCTTC. It encodes CASSASGRGVSPANYGYTF.

V is TRBV11-3 and J is TRBJ2-7, with 11 bases identical to TRBD2. This CDR3 region has 15 residues. V lost 5 bases and J lost 0; bases outside the gene matches: 3. Germline V gives CDR1 SGHNT, CDR2 YENEEA. CDR3 bases: TGTGCCAGCAGCCCGGGACTAGCGGACTCCTACGAGCAGTACTTC. The encoded protein is CASSPGLADSYEQYF.

V and J are TRBV27 and TRBJ1-1; 7 bases are shared with TRBD1. The germline V gene has CDR1 MNHEY and CDR2 SMNVEV (reference sequence). The CDR3 extends over 14 amino acids. Trimming took 4 bases from V and 1 from J; bases not matched to a gene: 3. For the CDR3, the DNA is TGTGCCAGCAGTTCCGGACAGGCGAACACTGAAGCTTTCTTT. Its translation: CASSSGQANTEAFF.

The V and J genes are TRBV29-1 and TRBJ1-3, with unresolved D. Trimming took 4 bases from V and 5 from J, leaving 6 bases between them. Per germline, CDR1 SQVTM and CDR2 ANQGSEA. The CDR3 consists of 11 residues. DNA for the CDR3: TGCAGCGTTGCCCGTCGAAACACCATATATTTT. Amino acids: CSVARRNTIYF.

The CDR3 bases are TGTGCCAGCACTAGGGAGCAGAATTCACCCCTCCACTTT. Protein sequence: CASTREQNSPLHF. The rearrangement links TRBV6-6 to TRBJ1-6; D unclear. This CDR3 has 13 amino acids. V was pared by 7 bases and J by 7 bases, with 11 bases between. The germline CDR1 and CDR2 sequences are MNHNY and SVGAGI (reference sequence).

The rearrangement links TRBV7-6 to TRBJ2-3; the D gene is possibly TRBD2 (5 bases). V dropped 8 bases and J dropped 0 bases, with 18 bases sitting between them. The CDR3 runs 16 residues. Germline assignment: CDR1 SGHVS and CDR2 FNYEAQ. The CDR3 spells CASASRVAASTDTQYF. CDR3 nucleotide sequence: TGTGCCAGCGCTTCGCGGGTAGCAGCTAGCACAGATACGCAGTATTTT.

The V and J genes are TRBV18 and TRBJ2-1; 8 bases line up with TRBD1. The V segment lost 2 bases and the J segment 8 bases; nucleotides outside the gene matches: 8. The length of the CDR3 is 15 residues. Germline assignment: CDR1 KGHSH and CDR2 LQKENI. CDR3 in amino acids: CASSPSSGGEDEQFF. CDR3 bases: TGTGCCAGCTCACCATCTTCAGGGGGCGAGGATGAGCAGTTCTTC.

The V call is TRBV4-2, the J call TRBJ2-7; 10 nucleotides line up with TRBD2. The CDR3 runs to 16 residues. Germline V CDR1 and CDR2: LGHNA, YNFKEQ. With V trimmed by 5 bases and J by 2 bases, 9 bases remained unmatched. The CDR3: CASSSRTSGNTYEQYF. The CDR3 DNA sequence: TGTGCCAGCAGCTCCCGGACTAGCGGAAACACCTACGAGCAGTACTTC.

V usage is TRBV7-8 and J usage is TRBJ1-1; D may be TRBD1 (6 bases). CDR3 size: 14 residues. V lost 1 base and J 6 bases, leaving 12 bases between the germline ends. Germline lookup yields CDR1 SGHVS and CDR2 FQNEAQ. The CDR3 loop is CASSLVPGDPEAFF. The CDR3 DNA follows: TGTGCCAGCAGCTTAGTCCCAGGGGATCCTGAAGCTTTCTTT.

This clone was seen only once. Relative to the germline gene, one junction end is altered; a read error may explain this. The chain employs TRBV11-2 and TRBJ2-3, with TRBD2 identical over 8 bases. Germline V gene data show CDR1 as SGHAT and CDR2 as FQNNGV. The CDR3 consists of 16 residues. The chain's CDR3 is CAGIKREKPSIDTQYF. The CDR3 DNA is TGTGCCGGGATAAAGCGGGAGAAACCTAGCATAGATACGCAGTATTTT.

The V and J genes are TRBV4-1 and TRBJ1-5, with D perhaps TRBD1 (6 bases). V gave up 2 bases and J gave up 7 bases, with 21 bases separating them. The germline gives CDR1 MGHRA, CDR2 YSYEKL. The CDR3 is made up of 17 amino acids. CDR3 coding DNA: TGCGCCAGCAGCCAAAACGCCCTTTGGCAGGGGAACCAGCCCCAGCATTTT. Amino acids: CASSQNALWQGNQPQHF.

The rearrangement uses TRBV5-8 and TRBJ1-4; D remains ambiguous. The CDR3 covers 15 residues. CDR1 and CDR2 from the germline V gene are SGHTS and YDEGEE. The V gene lost 1 base and the J gene lost 0 bases, with 7 bases spanning the gap. This chain's CDR3 is CASSLYSATNEKLFF. Written as DNA, the CDR3 is TGTGCCAGCAGCTTGTATAGTGCAACTAATGAAAAACTGTTTTTT.

This chain's CDR3 is CASSVRDRGQQPQHF. The CDR3 coding sequence is TGTGCCAGCAGCGTCCGGGACAGGGGCCAGCAGCCCCAGCATTTT. The chain carries TRBV21-1 and TRBJ1-5; the table calls TRBD1, which could not be checked here. TRBV21-1 is a pseudogene locus. The CDR3 contains 15 residues.

This chain uses TRBV14 with TRBJ1-2; possible D gene TRBD1, 5 bases. Germline CDR1 is SGHDN and CDR2 is FVKESK. Between the trimmed V and J ends, which lost 0 bases and 2 bases, there was a span of 10 bases. The CDR3 spans 15 residues. DNA for the CDR3: TGTGCCAGCAGCCAAGATATGGACATAAACTATGGCTACACCTTC. Residues: CASSQDMDINYGYTF.